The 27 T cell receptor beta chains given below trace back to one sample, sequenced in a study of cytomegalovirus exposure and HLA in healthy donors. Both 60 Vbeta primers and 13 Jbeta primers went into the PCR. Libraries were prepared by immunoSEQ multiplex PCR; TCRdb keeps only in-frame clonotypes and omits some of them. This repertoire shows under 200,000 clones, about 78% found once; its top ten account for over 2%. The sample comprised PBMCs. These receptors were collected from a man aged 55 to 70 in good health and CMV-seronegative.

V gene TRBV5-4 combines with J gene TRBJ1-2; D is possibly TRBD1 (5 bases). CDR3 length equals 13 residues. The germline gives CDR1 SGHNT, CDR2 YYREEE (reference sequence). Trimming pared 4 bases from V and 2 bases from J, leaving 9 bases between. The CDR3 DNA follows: TGTGCCAGCAGCCGGGGGGTCAACTATGGCTACACCTTC. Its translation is CASSRGVNYGYTF.

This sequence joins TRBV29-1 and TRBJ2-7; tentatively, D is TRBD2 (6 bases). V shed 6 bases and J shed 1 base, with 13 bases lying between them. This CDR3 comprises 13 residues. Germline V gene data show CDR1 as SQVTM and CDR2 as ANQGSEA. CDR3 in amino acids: CSVEREDSYEQYF. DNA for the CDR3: TGCAGCGTGGAGAGGGAGGATTCCTACGAGCAGTACTTC.

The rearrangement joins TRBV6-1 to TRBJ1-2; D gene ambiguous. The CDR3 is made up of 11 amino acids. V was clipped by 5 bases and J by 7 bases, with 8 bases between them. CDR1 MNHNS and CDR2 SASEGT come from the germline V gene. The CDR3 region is CASSIAGGYTF. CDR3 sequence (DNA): TGTGCCAGCAGTATCGCGGGTGGCTACACCTTC.

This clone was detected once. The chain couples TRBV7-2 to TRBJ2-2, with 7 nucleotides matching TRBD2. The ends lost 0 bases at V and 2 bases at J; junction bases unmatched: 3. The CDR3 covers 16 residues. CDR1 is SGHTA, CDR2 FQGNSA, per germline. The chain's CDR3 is CASSLAGTTNTGELFF. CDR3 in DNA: TGTGCCAGCAGCTTAGCCGGGACTACAAACACCGGGGAGCTGTTTTTT.

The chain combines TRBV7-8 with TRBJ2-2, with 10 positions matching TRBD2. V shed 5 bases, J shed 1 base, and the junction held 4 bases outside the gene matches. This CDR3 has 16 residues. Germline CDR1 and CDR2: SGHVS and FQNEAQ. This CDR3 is CASSPRTSGNTGELFF. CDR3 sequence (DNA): TGTGCCAGCAGCCCCCGGACTAGCGGGAACACCGGGGAGCTGTTTTTT.

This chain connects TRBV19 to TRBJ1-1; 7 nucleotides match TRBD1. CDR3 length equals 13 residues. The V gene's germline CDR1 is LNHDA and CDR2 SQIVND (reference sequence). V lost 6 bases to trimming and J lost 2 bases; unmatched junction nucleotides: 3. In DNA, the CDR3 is TGTGCCAGTAGCGACAGGGTCAACACTGAAGCTTTCTTT. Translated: CASSDRVNTEAFF.

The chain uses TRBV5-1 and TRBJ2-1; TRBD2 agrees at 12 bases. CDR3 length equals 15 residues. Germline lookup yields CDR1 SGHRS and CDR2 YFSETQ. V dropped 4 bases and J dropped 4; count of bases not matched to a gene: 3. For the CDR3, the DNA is TGCGCCAGCAGCCCCGGACTAGCGGGATACAATGAGCAGTTCTTC. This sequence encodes CASSPGLAGYNEQFF. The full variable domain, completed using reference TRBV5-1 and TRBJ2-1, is KAGVTQTPRYLIKTRGQQVTLSCSPISGHRSVSWYQQTPGQGLQFLFEYFSETQRNKGNFPGRFSGRQFSNSRSEMNVSTLELGDSALYLCASSPGLAGYNEQFFGPGTRLTVL.

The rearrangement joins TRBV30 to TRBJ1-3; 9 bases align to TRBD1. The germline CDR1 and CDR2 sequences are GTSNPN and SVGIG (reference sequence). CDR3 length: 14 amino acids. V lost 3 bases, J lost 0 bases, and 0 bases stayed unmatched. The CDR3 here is CAWRGQGSGNTIYF. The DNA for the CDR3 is TGTGCCTGGAGGGGACAGGGCTCTGGAAACACCATATATTTT.

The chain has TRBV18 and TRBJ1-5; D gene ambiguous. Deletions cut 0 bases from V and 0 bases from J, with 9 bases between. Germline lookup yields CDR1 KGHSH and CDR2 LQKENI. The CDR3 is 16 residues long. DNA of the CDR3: TGTGCCAGCTCACCACCAGGCGGATATAGCAATCAGCCCCAGCATTTT. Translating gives CASSPPGGYSNQPQHF.

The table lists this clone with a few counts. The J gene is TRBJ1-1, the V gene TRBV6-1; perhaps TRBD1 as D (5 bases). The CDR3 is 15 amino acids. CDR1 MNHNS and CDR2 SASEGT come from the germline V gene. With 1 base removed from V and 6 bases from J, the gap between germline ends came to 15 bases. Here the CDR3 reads CASSEDVRWGAEAFF. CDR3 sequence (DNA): TGTGCCAGCAGTGAAGATGTCAGATGGGGGGCTGAAGCTTTCTTT.

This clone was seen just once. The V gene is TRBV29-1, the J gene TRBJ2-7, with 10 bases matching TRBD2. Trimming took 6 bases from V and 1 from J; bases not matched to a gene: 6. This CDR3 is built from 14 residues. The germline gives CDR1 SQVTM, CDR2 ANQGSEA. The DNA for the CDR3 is TGCAGCGTCGTTGGACTAGCGGCATCCTACGAGCAGTACTTC. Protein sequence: CSVVGLAASYEQYF.

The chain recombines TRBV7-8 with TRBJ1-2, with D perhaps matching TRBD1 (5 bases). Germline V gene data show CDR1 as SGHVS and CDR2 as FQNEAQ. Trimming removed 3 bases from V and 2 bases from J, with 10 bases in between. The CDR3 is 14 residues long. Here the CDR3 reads CASSLGHTNYGYTF. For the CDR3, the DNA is TGTGCCAGCAGCTTGGGGCACACGAACTATGGCTACACCTTC.

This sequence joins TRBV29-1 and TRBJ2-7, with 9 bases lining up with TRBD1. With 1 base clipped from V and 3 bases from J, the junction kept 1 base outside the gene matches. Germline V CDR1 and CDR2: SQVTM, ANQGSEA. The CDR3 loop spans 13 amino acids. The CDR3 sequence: CSVEGTGVYEQYF. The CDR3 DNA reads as TGCAGCGTTGAAGGGACAGGGGTCTACGAGCAGTACTTC.

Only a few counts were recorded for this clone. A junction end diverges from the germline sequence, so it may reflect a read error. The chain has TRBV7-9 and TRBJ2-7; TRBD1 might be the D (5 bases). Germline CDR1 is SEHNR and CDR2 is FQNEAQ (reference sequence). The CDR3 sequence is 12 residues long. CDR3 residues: CSSSSGLYEQYF. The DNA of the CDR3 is TGTTCCAGCTCATCAGGGCTGTACGAGCAGTACTTC. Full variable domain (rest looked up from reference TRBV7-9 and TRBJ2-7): DTGVSQNPRHKITKRGQNVTFRCDPISEHNRLYWYRQTLGQGPEFLTYFQNEAQLEKSRLLSDRFSAERPKGSFSTLEIQRTEQGDSAMYLCSSSSGLYEQYFGPGTRLTVT.

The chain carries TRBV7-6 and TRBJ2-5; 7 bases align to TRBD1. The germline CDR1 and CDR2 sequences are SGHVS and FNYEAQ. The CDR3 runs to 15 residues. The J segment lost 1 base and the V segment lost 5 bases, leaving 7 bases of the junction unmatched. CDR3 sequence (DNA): TGTGCCAGCAGCCCCCCGGGACAGAGCCAAGAGACCCAGTACTTC. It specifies CASSPPGQSQETQYF.

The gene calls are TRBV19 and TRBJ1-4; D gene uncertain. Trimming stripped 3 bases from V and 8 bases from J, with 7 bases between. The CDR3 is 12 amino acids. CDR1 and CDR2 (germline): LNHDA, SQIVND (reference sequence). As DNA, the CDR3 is TGTGCCAGTAGTATCCGGAGCGAAAAACTGTTTTTT. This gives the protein CASSIRSEKLFF.

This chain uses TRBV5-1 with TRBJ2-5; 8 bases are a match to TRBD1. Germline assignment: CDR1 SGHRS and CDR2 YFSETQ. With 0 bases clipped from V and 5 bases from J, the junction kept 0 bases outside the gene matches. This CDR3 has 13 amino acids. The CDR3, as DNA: TGCGCCAGCAGCTTGGCAGGGGGCGAGACCCAGTACTTC. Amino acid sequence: CASSLAGGETQYF.

CDR3 nucleotides: TGTGCCAGCAGTGAACGGGCTAGCGGGGTAGGAGGGGTTGAGCAGTACTTC. Its protein is CASSERASGVGGVEQYF. The chain links TRBV2 to TRBJ2-7; TRBD2 matches at 9 bases. Germline V gene lookup returns CDR1 SNHLY and CDR2 FYNNEI. The J segment lost 7 bases and the V segment lost 2 bases, leaving 15 bases of the junction unmatched. This CDR3 spans 17 amino acids. The whole variable domain, filled in from reference TRBV2 and TRBJ2-7, reads EPEVTQTPSHQVTQMGQEVILRCVPISNHLYFYWYRQILGQKVEFLVSFYNNEISEKSEIFDDQFSVERPDGSNFTLKIRSTKLEDSAMYFCASSERASGVGGVEQYFGPGTRLTVT.

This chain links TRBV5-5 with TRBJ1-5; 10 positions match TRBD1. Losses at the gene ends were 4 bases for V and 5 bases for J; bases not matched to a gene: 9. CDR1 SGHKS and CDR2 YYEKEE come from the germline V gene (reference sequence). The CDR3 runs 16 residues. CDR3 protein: CASSGIPTGGDQPQHF. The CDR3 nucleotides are TGTGCCAGCAGCGGAATTCCGACAGGGGGCGATCAGCCCCAGCATTTT.

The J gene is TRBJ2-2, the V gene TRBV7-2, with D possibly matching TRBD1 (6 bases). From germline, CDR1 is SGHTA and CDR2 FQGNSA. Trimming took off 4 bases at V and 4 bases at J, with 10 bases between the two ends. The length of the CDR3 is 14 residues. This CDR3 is CASSYSQGTGELFF. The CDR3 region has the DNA TGTGCCAGCAGCTACTCACAGGGCACCGGGGAGCTGTTTTTT.

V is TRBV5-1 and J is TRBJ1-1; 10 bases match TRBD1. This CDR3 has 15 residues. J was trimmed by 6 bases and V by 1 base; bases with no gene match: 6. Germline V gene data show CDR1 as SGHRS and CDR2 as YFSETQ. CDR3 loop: CASSLLGTGESEAFF. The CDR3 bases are TGCGCCAGCAGCTTGTTGGGGACAGGGGAGTCTGAAGCTTTCTTT.

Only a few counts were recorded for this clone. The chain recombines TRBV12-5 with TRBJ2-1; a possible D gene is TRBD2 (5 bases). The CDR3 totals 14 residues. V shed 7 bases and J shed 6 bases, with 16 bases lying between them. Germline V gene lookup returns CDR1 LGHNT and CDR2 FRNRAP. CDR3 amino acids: CASAPPRTRNEQFF. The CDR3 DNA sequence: TGTGCTAGTGCCCCCCCTCGGACTCGCAATGAGCAGTTCTTC.

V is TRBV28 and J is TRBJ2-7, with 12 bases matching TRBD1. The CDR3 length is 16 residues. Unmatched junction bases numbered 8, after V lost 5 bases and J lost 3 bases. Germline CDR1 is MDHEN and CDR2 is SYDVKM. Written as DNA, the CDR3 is TGTGCCAGCAGTGCCCCTGGGACAGGGGGCGGCTACGAGCAGTACTTC. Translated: CASSAPGTGGGYEQYF. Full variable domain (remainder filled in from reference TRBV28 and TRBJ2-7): DVKVTQSSRYLVKRTGEKVFLECVQDMDHENMFWYRQDPGLGLRLIYFSYDVKMKEKGDIPEGYSVSREKKERFSLILESASTNQTSMYLCASSAPGTGGGYEQYFGPGTRLTVT.

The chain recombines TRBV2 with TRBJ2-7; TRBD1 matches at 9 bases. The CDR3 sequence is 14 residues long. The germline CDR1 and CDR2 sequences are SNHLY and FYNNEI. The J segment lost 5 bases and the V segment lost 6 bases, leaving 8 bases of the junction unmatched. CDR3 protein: CASSPGTGFDEQYF. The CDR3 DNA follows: TGTGCCAGCAGCCCCGGGACAGGGTTCGACGAGCAGTACTTC.

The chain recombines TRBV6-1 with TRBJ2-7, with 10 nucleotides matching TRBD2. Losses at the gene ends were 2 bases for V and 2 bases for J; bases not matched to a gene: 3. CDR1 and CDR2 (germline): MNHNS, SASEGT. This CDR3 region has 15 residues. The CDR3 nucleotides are TGTGCCAGCAGTGAAACTAGCGGGACCGCCTACGAGCAGTACTTC. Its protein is CASSETSGTAYEQYF.

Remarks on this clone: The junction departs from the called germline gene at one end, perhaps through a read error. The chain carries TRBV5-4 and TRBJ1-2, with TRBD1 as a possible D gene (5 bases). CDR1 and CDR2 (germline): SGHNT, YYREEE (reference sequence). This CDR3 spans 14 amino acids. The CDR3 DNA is TGTGCCAGCAGCTTGGCCACGGAGGGGCCCGGCTACCCCTTC. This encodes CASSLATEGPGYPF.

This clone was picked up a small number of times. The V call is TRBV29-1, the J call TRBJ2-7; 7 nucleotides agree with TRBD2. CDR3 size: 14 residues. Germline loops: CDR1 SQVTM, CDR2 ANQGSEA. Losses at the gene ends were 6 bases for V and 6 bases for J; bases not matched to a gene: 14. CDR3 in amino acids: CSVGSGTTLREQYF. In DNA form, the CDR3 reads TGCAGCGTCGGGTCCGGGACTACTTTACGCGAGCAGTACTTC.